This T cell receptor (beta chain) was sequenced for a study of cytomegalovirus exposure and HLA in healthy donors. With 60 Vbeta and 13 Jbeta primers, the PCR was carried out. Using immunoSEQ multiplex PCR, the repertoire was profiled, and TCRdb retains in-frame clones only, with some absent. The sample has about 130,000 clones; 73% are singletons. Study conclusions and caveats: Based on reports, TCR beta sequences accurately predicted HLA-A and HLA-B alleles for most subjects. Later genetic work tied a missense DCLRE1C variant to beta-chain V and J trimming. On later analysis, the bulk of CMV-associated TCR beta chains appeared to be HLA-restricted.

Trimming took off 0 bases at V and 0 bases at J, with 12 bases between the two ends. This CDR3 comprises 17 residues. Germline V gives CDR1 LNHDA, CDR2 SQIVND (reference sequence). This clone was detected a few times. Its specificity is unknown. Regarding donors, all were healthy bone marrow donors. The chain joins TRBV19 to TRBJ1-5, with D perhaps TRBD1 (6 bases). Material for sequencing was PBMCs. The clonotype was recovered from a man aged 55 to 70 in good health and CMV-seropositive. CDR3 region: CASSIERQVNSNQPQHF. CDR3 sequence (DNA): TGTGCCAGTAGTATAGAAAGACAGGTCAATAGCAATCAGCCCCAGCATTTT.